These T cell receptor beta chains were read from a single sample in a study of post-analysis software for immune sequencing data. TCRdb processed the PCR reads anew with MiXCR; each CDR3 protein has one entry. This sample has 740,000 or so distinct CDR3 sequences, with approximately 50% found just once. The sequenced material came from blood. The receptors shown here come from a girl between 10 and 17 years old with multiple sclerosis. Both conserved end residues are part of each CDR3. The D gene is left open where the match is weak. A row's size may be missing; if present it is once, few, many or a size class.

size	J	length	V	D	DNA	CDR3
once	TRBJ2-4	17	TRBV12-3/TRBV12-4	-	TGTGCCAGCAGTCCGACCTCGGGGAGTTCGGCCAAAAACATTCAGTACTTC	CASSPTSGSSAKNIQYF
many	TRBJ1-2	15	TRBV9	TRBD1	TGTGCCAGCAGCGCCGGACAGGGTGGAGACTATGGCTACACCTTC	CASSAGQGGDYGYTF
-	TRBJ2-7	17	TRBV29-1	TRBD1	TGCAGCGTTGCGGGAGGAATGGGGGACAGGGCCCCCTACGAGCAGTACTTC	CSVAGGMGDRAPYEQYF
-	TRBJ1-1	13	TRBV7-2	-	TGTGCCAGCAGCTTGACCGCGGCGACTGAAGCTTTCTTT	CASSLTAATEAFF
-	TRBJ2-7	14	TRBV18	-	TGTGCCAGCTCACCACGAGAGGGGGGAAACGAGCAGTACTTC	CASSPREGGNEQYF
-	TRBJ2-7	15	TRBV6-5	TRBD2	TGTGCCAGCAGTTACTCGGGACTAAGCGGTAGGGAGCAGTACTTC	CASSYSGLSGREQYF
-	TRBJ2-1	14	TRBV5-1	TRBD2	TGTGCCAGCAGTACTAGCGGGACCTACAATGAGCAGTTCTTC	CASSTSGTYNEQFF
-	TRBJ1-5	14	TRBV18	-	TGTGCCAGCTCCCGAGATGCAGGCAATCAGCCCCAGCATTTT	CASSRDAGNQPQHF
few	TRBJ1-1	14	TRBV9	-	TGTGCCAGCAGCGTAGAGCCATTGAACACTGAAGCTTTCTTT	CASSVEPLNTEAFF
-	TRBJ2-1	11	TRBV20-1	-	TGCAGTGCTAGTCCTCTAGCGGAGCAGTTCTTC	CSASPLAEQFF
few	TRBJ2-1	14	TRBV5-1	-	TGCGCCAGCAGCTTGGAGAATCCCTACAATGAGCAGTTCTTC	CASSLENPYNEQFF
-	TRBJ1-5	14	TRBV9	TRBD1	TGTGCCAGCAGCGAAACAGGGACAGTCGGGACCCAGCATTTT	CASSETGTVGTQHF
-	TRBJ2-4	16	TRBV6-6	-	TGTGCCAGCAGTCTTTGGAAGGGAGGGGGCAAAAACATTCAGTACTTC	CASSLWKGGGKNIQYF
-	TRBJ2-7	17	TRBV13	TRBD1	TGTGCCAGCAGCTTAGGCCTACCGGGACAGGGGGCCTACGAGCAGTACTTC	CASSLGLPGQGAYEQYF
-	TRBJ2-7	14	TRBV29-1	TRBD2	TGCAGCGTTGAGGCGGGAGGAGGTCCCTACGAGCAGTACTTC	CSVEAGGGPYEQYF
-	TRBJ2-1	17	TRBV20-1	TRBD2	TGCAGTGCTAGGGAGGCGGGACTAGCGGGAAGGGGCAATGAGCAGTTCTTC	CSAREAGLAGRGNEQFF
-	TRBJ2-7	11	TRBV6-6	-	TGTGCCAGCGGGGTGGGGGACGAGCAGTACTTC	CASGVGDEQYF
-	TRBJ2-2	16	TRBV7-3	-	TGTGCCAGCAGCTTAAAATTCGAAGCGCGAGGCGGGGAGCGGTTTTTT	CASSLKFEARGGERFF
-	TRBJ2-7	14	TRBV4-1	-	TGCGCCAGCAGTCCGGGGCCTCACAATTACGAGCAGTACTTC	CASSPGPHNYEQYF
few	TRBJ1-5	12	TRBV20-1	-	TGCAGTGCCAAAGGAAGCAATCAGCCCCAGCATTTT	CSAKGSNQPQHF
-	TRBJ2-5	15	TRBV11-2	-	TGTGCCAGCAGCTTAACAGGGTCCTACCAAGAGACCCAGTACTTC	CASSLTGSYQETQYF
few	TRBJ2-7	14	TRBV10-3	TRBD2	TGTGCCATCAGTGTAGGGAGGGCTTCCTACGAGCAGTACTTC	CAISVGRASYEQYF
-	TRBJ1-2	14	TRBV4-2	-	TGTGCCAGCAGCCCGGGATCCCAAAACTATGGCTACACCTTC	CASSPGSQNYGYTF
-	TRBJ2-7	12	TRBV29-1	TRBD2	TGCAGCGTTGCTAGCGGGAGATTGGGGCAGTACTTC	CSVASGRLGQYF
-	TRBJ2-1	18	TRBV11-1	TRBD2	TGTGCCAGCAGCCTAAGAGCGGGAGGGGGGAGGTCCTACAATGAGCAGTTCTTC	CASSLRAGGGRSYNEQFF
-	TRBJ2-7	13	TRBV20-1	TRBD1	TGCAGTGCTAGAGCGGACAGGCCCCACGAGCAGTACTTC	CSARADRPHEQYF
-	TRBJ2-6	14	TRBV29-1	-	TGCAGCGTTAGGGGAAGCTCTGGGGCCAACGTCCGGACTTTC	CSVRGSSGANVRTF
-	TRBJ2-6	15	TRBV29-1	-	TGCAGCGTACCCAGGACGGACTCTGGGGCCAACGTCCTGACTTTC	CSVPRTDSGANVLTF
-	TRBJ2-1	16	TRBV11-2	-	TGTGCCAGCAGCCCCCTCCCCGGGAATACGGTCAATGAGCAGTTCTTC	CASSPLPGNTVNEQFF
-	TRBJ2-5	15	TRBV5-6	TRBD2	TGTGCCAGCACCGTAGCGGGGGGCTACACCTACAAGCAGTACTTC	CASTVAGGYTYKQYF
-	TRBJ2-7	13	TRBV20-1	-	TGCAGTGCGAGCAAGGACTTAACCTACGAGCAGTACTTC	CSASKDLTYEQYF
-	TRBJ2-1	12	TRBV20-1	TRBD1	TGCAGTGCTGGACAGGACTACAATGAGCAGTTCTTC	CSAGQDYNEQFF
-	TRBJ1-1	13	TRBV29-1	-	TGCAGCGTTGAACGCGTACTGACCACTGAAGCTTTCTTT	CSVERVLTTEAFF
-	TRBJ2-1	17	TRBV5-6	TRBD2	TGTGCCAGCAGCCGTCGGGCTATAGCGGGTACCTACAATGAGCAGTTCTTC	CASSRRAIAGTYNEQFF
-	TRBJ1-4	20	TRBV14	-	TGTGCCAGCAGCCAAGGACCAGGGGCTGGCACACGCGCAACTAATGAAAAACTGTTTTTT	CASSQGPGAGTRATNEKLFF
-	TRBJ2-1	16	TRBV29-1	-	TGCAGCGTTGGGACGGGAGCTCGGGTTCGGGGCAATGAGCAGTTCTTC	CSVGTGARVRGNEQFF
-	TRBJ2-3	12	TRBV29-1	-	TGCAGCGTTGGCTCACGGGGGAATACGCAGTATTTT	CSVGSRGNTQYF
-	TRBJ1-5	15	TRBV7-8	TRBD1	TGTGCCAGCAGCTCGGGACAGGTTATCAATCAGCCCCAGCATTTT	CASSSGQVINQPQHF
few	TRBJ2-5	15	TRBV20-1	TRBD2	TGCAGTGCTAGGCCGGGACTAGCGTTTCAAGAGACCCAGTACTTC	CSARPGLAFQETQYF
-	TRBJ2-5	17	TRBV15	TRBD2	TGTGCCACCAGCAGAGAAGGGACTAGCGGGAGGCGAGAGACCCAGTACTTC	CATSREGTSGRRETQYF
-	TRBJ2-7	15	TRBV7-9	TRBD2	TGTGCCAGCAGCCCGCCCGGGGGGAACTCCTACGAGCAGTACTTC	CASSPPGGNSYEQYF
-	TRBJ2-3	17	TRBV4-1	-	TGCGCCAGCAGCCTCTGGGAGGACCAGGTAACCACAGATACGCAGTATTTT	CASSLWEDQVTTDTQYF
-	TRBJ2-7	14	TRBV7-9	-	TGTGCCAGTAGACTCGACAGTAACGGGTACGAGCAGTACTTC	CASRLDSNGYEQYF
-	TRBJ2-1	12	TRBV11-2	TRBD2	TGTGCCAGCAGCTCTCTAGCGGTTGAGCAGTTCTTC	CASSSLAVEQFF
-	TRBJ2-6	15	TRBV25-1	TRBD1	TGTGCCAGCAGTGAAGTCGGGACAGGGAGGTGGGAGTTGACTTTC	CASSEVGTGRWELTF
-	TRBJ2-5	14	TRBV12-3/TRBV12-4	-	TGTGCCAGCAGTTTAGGCCAAATCTCCTACGAGCCGTACTTC	CASSLGQISYEPYF
-	TRBJ2-7	14	TRBV29-1	TRBD1	TGCAGCGTTGATAAGGGCAGGGGGCGCTCGGAGCAGTACTTC	CSVDKGRGRSEQYF
-	TRBJ2-7	16	TRBV5-5	-	TGTGCCAGCAGCTTGATCGGGGACACCCAGACCTACGAGCAGTACTTC	CASSLIGDTQTYEQYF
many	TRBJ2-7	12	TRBV6-2/TRBV6-3	-	TGTGCCAGCAGTTATAGGGGGTACGAGCAGTACTTC	CASSYRGYEQYF
few	TRBJ2-2	16	TRBV5-1	-	TGCGCCAGCAGCGAGGCGGGGCTTCCGAACACCGGGGAGCTGTTTTTT	CASSEAGLPNTGELFF
-	TRBJ2-5	15	TRBV2	-	TGTGCCAGCAGCGACAACGGGCTACCCCAAGAGACCCAGTACTTC	CASSDNGLPQETQYF
-	TRBJ2-7	14	TRBV10-3	-	TGTGCCATCAGTGAATCCCCCCCGGCCTACGAGCAGTACTTC	CAISESPPAYEQYF